What follows describes a single T cell receptor beta chain. The target antigen is unknown. Each CDR3 protein is one row after TCRdb ran MiXCR on the 5' RACE reads. The sample consists of about 90,000 distinct CDR3 sequences, over 13% of them appearing once. This record belongs to a study of T-cell memory formation after mild COVID-19. Whole-study results and caveats: Specificity for SARS-CoV-2 was not confirmed among the second-wave clones peaking on day 37.

Germline V lookup: CDR1 LNHNV, CDR2 YYDKDF (reference sequence). The CDR3 runs 16 residues. Trimming took 0 bases from V and 8 from J, leaving 16 bases between them. The chain recombines TRBV15 with TRBJ2-2, with D tentatively TRBD1 or TRBD2 (5 bases each). This clonotype was obtained from a young man who had mild COVID-19 (a few samples of this study predate the infection). Cell type and time point are not known. Material: PBMCs or a T cell subset sorted from them (not recorded which). The CDR3 DNA reads TGTGCCACCAGCAGAGATCGAATACTCGGGGCAGGGGAGCTGTTTTTT. It is translated as CATSRDRILGAGELFF. Full variable domain (outside the CDR3, taken from reference TRBV15 and TRBJ2-2): DAMVIQNPRYQVTQFGKPVTLSCSQTLNHNVMYWYQQKSSQAPKLLFHYYDKDFNNEADTPDNFQSRRPNTSFCFLDIRSPGLGDTAMYLCATSRDRILGAGELFFGEGSRLTVL.